Detailed here is one TCR beta chain. Its specificity is unknown. The entry originates in a study of cytomegalovirus exposure and HLA in healthy donors. Regarding the study as a whole: TRBV6-2, TRBV6-3 and some other V segments were excluded as indistinguishable.

60 Vbeta and 13 Jbeta primers were used in PCR. TCRdb's table, derived via immunoSEQ multiplex PCR, lists solely in-frame clones and lacks some. The table lists 150,000 to 200,000 clones, approximately 80% of them singletons. This CDR3 is 13 amino acids long. Germline V gene lookup returns CDR1 MNHEY and CDR2 SVGAGI. The ends lost 4 bases at V and 3 bases at J; junction bases unmatched: 3. The chain combines TRBV6-5 with TRBJ2-7; 7 bases agree with TRBD1. The sample was PBMCs. This sequence originates from a male donor in good health and CMV-seropositive. The CDR3: CASSSTGFYEQYF. The CDR3 nucleotides are TGTGCCAGCAGTTCGACAGGGTTCTACGAGCAGTACTTC.